These T cell receptor beta chains were read from a single sample in a study of blood T cell repertoires in COVID-19. Here immunoSEQ multiplex PCR was the method, and the copy in TCRdb shows in-frame clones only, minus some. The sample holds 200,000 to 250,000 clones, under 85% seen once. Sequenced: PBMCs or T cells enriched from blood (not recorded which). The source is a man in his 60s who had recovered from COVID-19. CDR3s include the opening cysteine and the closing phenylalanine or tryptophan. Each record gives: J gene, D gene, V gene, clone size, CDR3 DNA, CDR3 protein. A D gene is named only where the DNA matches it firmly. Not all rows give a size; the values are once, few, many and, for expanded clones, a class.

j_call: TRBJ2-6; d_call: TRBD1; v_call: TRBV3-1/TRBV3-2; clone_size: NA; cdr3_nt: TGTGCCAGCAGCCAAGGTAGACAGGGACAGAGCTCTGGGGCCAACGTCCTGACTTTC; cdr3_aa: CASSQGRQGQSSGANVLTF
j_call: TRBJ2-1; d_call: NA; v_call: TRBV5-1; clone_size: NA; cdr3_nt: TGCGCCAGCAGCTTGGAGAAGAGGAACAATGAGCAGTTCTTC; cdr3_aa: CASSLEKRNNEQFF
j_call: TRBJ1-3; d_call: NA; v_call: TRBV19; clone_size: NA; cdr3_nt: TGTGCCAGTAGTCTGTCCGGAGGACGGAGCTCTGGAAACACCATATATTTT; cdr3_aa: CASSLSGGRSSGNTIYF
j_call: TRBJ1-2; d_call: NA; v_call: TRBV14; clone_size: NA; cdr3_nt: TGTGCCAGCAGCCAAGCGGGGGGAAGCTACACCTTC; cdr3_aa: CASSQAGGSYTF
j_call: TRBJ2-3; d_call: NA; v_call: TRBV5-1; clone_size: NA; cdr3_nt: TGCGCCAGCAGCGCCCGAGGGGATACGCAGTATTTT; cdr3_aa: CASSARGDTQYF
j_call: TRBJ2-1; d_call: NA; v_call: TRBV3-1/TRBV3-2; clone_size: NA; cdr3_nt: TGTGCCAGCAGCTCCTCACCGCTAGCCCCGCGTAACAATGAGCAGTTCTTC; cdr3_aa: CASSSSPLAPRNNEQFF
j_call: TRBJ2-7; d_call: TRBD1; v_call: TRBV10-2; clone_size: NA; cdr3_nt: TGCGCCACCGGACAGGCGTTGCTGTACTTC; cdr3_aa: CATGQALLYF
j_call: TRBJ2-2; d_call: TRBD1; v_call: TRBV5-6; clone_size: NA; cdr3_nt: TGTGCCAGCCGTCGGACAGGGGGCTCCGGGGAGCTGTTTTTT; cdr3_aa: CASRRTGGSGELFF
j_call: TRBJ1-2; d_call: TRBD1; v_call: TRBV13; clone_size: NA; cdr3_nt: TGTGCCAGCAGCGCGGGACAGGCAGCTAACTATGGCTACACCTTC; cdr3_aa: CASSAGQAANYGYTF
j_call: TRBJ1-1; d_call: NA; v_call: TRBV18; clone_size: NA; cdr3_nt: TGTGCCAGCTCACCAAGCCGGGACACTGAAGCTTTCTTT; cdr3_aa: CASSPSRDTEAFF
j_call: TRBJ1-5; d_call: NA; v_call: TRBV6-6; clone_size: NA; cdr3_nt: TGTGCCAGCAGTCCCTCAGGCGAAGTTTATAGCAATCAGCCCCAGCATTTT; cdr3_aa: CASSPSGEVYSNQPQHF
j_call: TRBJ1-1; d_call: NA; v_call: TRBV4-2; clone_size: NA; cdr3_nt: TGTGCCAGCAGCCAAGAAGGACAAAGGACTGAAGCTTTCTTT; cdr3_aa: CASSQEGQRTEAFF
j_call: TRBJ2-2; d_call: TRBD1; v_call: TRBV10-3; clone_size: NA; cdr3_nt: TGTGCCATCAGACCGGGACAGGATACCGGGGAGCTGTTTTTT; cdr3_aa: CAIRPGQDTGELFF
j_call: TRBJ1-2; d_call: NA; v_call: TRBV6-2/TRBV6-3; clone_size: NA; cdr3_nt: TGTGCCAGCAGTACAGGGTATGGCTACACCTTC; cdr3_aa: CASSTGYGYTF
j_call: TRBJ1-2; d_call: NA; v_call: TRBV12-3/TRBV12-4; clone_size: NA; cdr3_nt: TGTGCCAGCAGTTTGGGGGGTACTCATGGCTACACCTTC; cdr3_aa: CASSLGGTHGYTF
j_call: TRBJ1-6; d_call: NA; v_call: TRBV2; clone_size: few; cdr3_nt: TGTGCCAGCAGTGAATCAGGGGTTGATTCACCCCTCCACTTT; cdr3_aa: CASSESGVDSPLHF
j_call: TRBJ2-1; d_call: NA; v_call: TRBV12-5; clone_size: NA; cdr3_nt: TGTGCTAGTGGCCCCCCTCCCGGGAATGAGCAGTTCTTC; cdr3_aa: CASGPPPGNEQFF
j_call: TRBJ2-1; d_call: TRBD2; v_call: TRBV6-2/TRBV6-3; clone_size: NA; cdr3_nt: TGTGCCAGCAGTTACCTAGCGGGGTCTAGCAATGAGCAGTTCTTC; cdr3_aa: CASSYLAGSSNEQFF
j_call: TRBJ2-5; d_call: TRBD1; v_call: TRBV7-2; clone_size: NA; cdr3_nt: TGTGCCAGCAGCTTAGTAGGGGTGGGGCTGACAGGGGGAAAGACCCAGTACTTC; cdr3_aa: CASSLVGVGLTGGKTQYF
j_call: TRBJ1-5; d_call: NA; v_call: TRBV19; clone_size: NA; cdr3_nt: TGTGCCAGTAGTAGCCGGGAGCTCAGCGGCAATCAGCCCCAGCATTTT; cdr3_aa: CASSSRELSGNQPQHF
j_call: TRBJ2-1; d_call: NA; v_call: TRBV20-1; clone_size: NA; cdr3_nt: TGCAGTGCTAGACCGGGGGAAGAGCAGTTCTTC; cdr3_aa: CSARPGEEQFF
j_call: TRBJ2-1; d_call: TRBD1; v_call: TRBV11-3; clone_size: NA; cdr3_nt: TGTGCCAGCAGCCCAGGACAGGGACCTAACAATGAGCAGTTCTTC; cdr3_aa: CASSPGQGPNNEQFF
j_call: TRBJ1-6; d_call: NA; v_call: TRBV6-5; clone_size: NA; cdr3_nt: TGTGCCAGCAGCCGGGACTCAGATAATTCACCCCTCCACTTT; cdr3_aa: CASSRDSDNSPLHF
j_call: TRBJ1-1; d_call: NA; v_call: TRBV12-3/TRBV12-4; clone_size: NA; cdr3_nt: TGTGCCAGCAGTCAGGTACCCTCTGAAGCTTTCTTT; cdr3_aa: CASSQVPSEAFF
j_call: TRBJ1-1; d_call: TRBD1; v_call: TRBV5-1; clone_size: NA; cdr3_nt: TGCGCCAGCAGCTTGACAGGACAGGGGGGGAACACTGAAGCTTTCTTT; cdr3_aa: CASSLTGQGGNTEAFF
j_call: TRBJ2-5; d_call: TRBD2; v_call: TRBV2; clone_size: NA; cdr3_nt: TGTGCCAGCAGGACGGCTAGCGGGCGACCGCAAGAGACCCAGTACTTC; cdr3_aa: CASRTASGRPQETQYF
j_call: TRBJ1-2; d_call: NA; v_call: TRBV6-4; clone_size: once; cdr3_nt: TGTGCCAGCAGTGACTCGGCGGGAATAGGTGGCTACACCTTC; cdr3_aa: CASSDSAGIGGYTF
j_call: TRBJ2-7; d_call: NA; v_call: TRBV7-2; clone_size: NA; cdr3_nt: TGTGCCAGCAGCTTAGATCCAACAGGGACCTACGAGCAGTACTTC; cdr3_aa: CASSLDPTGTYEQYF
j_call: TRBJ1-6; d_call: TRBD1; v_call: TRBV7-2; clone_size: NA; cdr3_nt: TGTGCCAGCAGCCGGACAGGGAGGAATTCACCCCTCCACTTT; cdr3_aa: CASSRTGRNSPLHF
j_call: TRBJ2-7; d_call: TRBD2; v_call: TRBV11-2; clone_size: NA; cdr3_nt: TGTGCCAGCAGCTTAGGGTTGGTGACTAGCGGGCTGAGCGAGCAGTACTTC; cdr3_aa: CASSLGLVTSGLSEQYF
j_call: TRBJ2-7; d_call: NA; v_call: TRBV11-3; clone_size: NA; cdr3_nt: TGTGCCAGCAGCTTAGACCAGATCTCCGAGCAGTACTTC; cdr3_aa: CASSLDQISEQYF
j_call: TRBJ1-6; d_call: NA; v_call: TRBV6-5; clone_size: NA; cdr3_nt: TGTGCCAGCAGCAACAGCGGCTCACCCCTCCACTTT; cdr3_aa: CASSNSGSPLHF
j_call: TRBJ1-5; d_call: NA; v_call: TRBV19; clone_size: NA; cdr3_nt: TGTGCCAGTAGCTCCCAGGGGAGCAATCAGCCCCAGCATTTT; cdr3_aa: CASSSQGSNQPQHF
j_call: TRBJ2-1; d_call: TRBD2; v_call: TRBV6-8; clone_size: NA; cdr3_nt: TGTGCCAGCAGTTTCGCGACTCTCAGCGGGGGTTACAATGAGCAGTTCTTC; cdr3_aa: CASSFATLSGGYNEQFF
j_call: TRBJ2-7; d_call: NA; v_call: TRBV6-5; clone_size: NA; cdr3_nt: TGTGCCAGCAGTTACGGGGGCCGCTCCTACGAGCAGTACTTC; cdr3_aa: CASSYGGRSYEQYF
j_call: TRBJ2-3; d_call: NA; v_call: TRBV7-3; clone_size: few; cdr3_nt: TGTGCCAGCAGCTTAATTCCTAGAGATACGCAGTATTTT; cdr3_aa: CASSLIPRDTQYF
j_call: TRBJ1-1; d_call: TRBD1; v_call: TRBV9; clone_size: NA; cdr3_nt: TGTGCCAGCAGCCCCAGACAGGGCGACACTGAAGCTTTCTTT; cdr3_aa: CASSPRQGDTEAFF
j_call: TRBJ1-6; d_call: NA; v_call: TRBV15; clone_size: NA; cdr3_nt: TGTGCCACCAGCAGAGATCCGAAACAGGCTAATTCACCCCTCCACTTT; cdr3_aa: CATSRDPKQANSPLHF
j_call: TRBJ2-1; d_call: TRBD1; v_call: TRBV4-3; clone_size: NA; cdr3_nt: TGCGCCAGCAGCCATAACTACAGGGGGCACTACAATGAGCAGTTCTTC; cdr3_aa: CASSHNYRGHYNEQFF
j_call: TRBJ1-4; d_call: NA; v_call: TRBV7-3; clone_size: NA; cdr3_nt: TGTGCCAGCAGCTTACCTCACAGGGTAGATGAAAAACTGTTTTTT; cdr3_aa: CASSLPHRVDEKLFF
j_call: TRBJ1-6; d_call: NA; v_call: TRBV3-1/TRBV3-2; clone_size: NA; cdr3_nt: TGTGCCAGCAGCCCAAGGGGAAAGGACAGCACGGTCTCCTATAATTCACCCCTCCACTTT; cdr3_aa: CASSPRGKDSTVSYNSPLHF
j_call: TRBJ1-6; d_call: NA; v_call: TRBV7-2; clone_size: NA; cdr3_nt: TGTGCCAGCACCGAGGTGATATCCTCCTATAATTCACCCCTCCACTTT; cdr3_aa: CASTEVISSYNSPLHF
j_call: TRBJ1-3; d_call: NA; v_call: TRBV25-1; clone_size: NA; cdr3_nt: TGTGCCAGCAGTGGATCCCTGGATCGGGACATATATTTT; cdr3_aa: CASSGSLDRDIYF
j_call: TRBJ1-6; d_call: NA; v_call: TRBV18; clone_size: NA; cdr3_nt: TGTGCCAGCTCACCCCGGCGGGGATCACCCCTCCACTTT; cdr3_aa: CASSPRRGSPLHF
j_call: TRBJ1-4; d_call: NA; v_call: TRBV5-1; clone_size: NA; cdr3_nt: TGCGCCAGCAGCTTGGTTGGGGGAGGACGGGAAAAACTGTTTTTT; cdr3_aa: CASSLVGGGREKLFF
j_call: TRBJ1-1; d_call: TRBD1; v_call: TRBV14; clone_size: few; cdr3_nt: TGTGCCAGCAGGGGGACAGGGGGCGGTGAAGCTTTCTTT; cdr3_aa: CASRGTGGGEAFF
j_call: TRBJ2-5; d_call: NA; v_call: TRBV30; clone_size: NA; cdr3_nt: TGTGCCTGGAGTGTACTTGAGACCCAGTACTTC; cdr3_aa: CAWSVLETQYF
j_call: TRBJ2-4; d_call: TRBD1; v_call: TRBV10-2; clone_size: NA; cdr3_nt: TGCGCCAGCAGTGAACAGGGGGCTTTGAACATTCAGTACTTC; cdr3_aa: CASSEQGALNIQYF
j_call: TRBJ2-1; d_call: TRBD1; v_call: TRBV25-1; clone_size: NA; cdr3_nt: TGTGCCAGCAGTCTGGACAGGGGTCTAAATGAGCAGTTCTTC; cdr3_aa: CASSLDRGLNEQFF
j_call: TRBJ2-1; d_call: TRBD2; v_call: TRBV3-1/TRBV3-2; clone_size: NA; cdr3_nt: TGTGCCAGCAGCCGGGGTAGCGGGTACTACAATGAGCAGTTCTTC; cdr3_aa: CASSRGSGYYNEQFF
j_call: TRBJ2-1; d_call: TRBD1; v_call: TRBV5-1; clone_size: once; cdr3_nt: TGCGCCAGCCGTGGTTCGGCAGGGACAGGAGCTTACAATGAGCAGTTCTTC; cdr3_aa: CASRGSAGTGAYNEQFF
j_call: TRBJ2-3; d_call: NA; v_call: TRBV7-2; clone_size: NA; cdr3_nt: TGTGCCAGCAGCCTCGGGACACCAAGCACAGATACGCAGTATTTT; cdr3_aa: CASSLGTPSTDTQYF
j_call: TRBJ2-7; d_call: NA; v_call: TRBV21-1; clone_size: NA; cdr3_nt: TGTGCCAGCACCCAGTTATCCTACGAGCAGTACTTC; cdr3_aa: CASTQLSYEQYF
j_call: TRBJ1-3; d_call: TRBD1; v_call: TRBV11-2; clone_size: once; cdr3_nt: TGTGCCAGCAGCTGGGGACAGACGGCTGGAAACACCATATATTTT; cdr3_aa: CASSWGQTAGNTIYF
j_call: TRBJ1-1; d_call: NA; v_call: TRBV5-6; clone_size: NA; cdr3_nt: TGTGCCAGCAGTTCCAACGGGAAAACCTTCACTGAAGCTTTCTTT; cdr3_aa: CASSSNGKTFTEAFF
j_call: TRBJ2-5; d_call: NA; v_call: TRBV18; clone_size: NA; cdr3_nt: TGTGCCAGCTCCCCCGGACAGTCCCAAGAGACCCAGTACTTC; cdr3_aa: CASSPGQSQETQYF
j_call: TRBJ2-1; d_call: TRBD1; v_call: TRBV4-2; clone_size: NA; cdr3_nt: TGTGCCAGCAGCCAAGTTTCGGGGACAGACTACAATGAGCAGTTCTTC; cdr3_aa: CASSQVSGTDYNEQFF
j_call: TRBJ2-3; d_call: TRBD2; v_call: TRBV7-8; clone_size: NA; cdr3_nt: TGTGCCAGCAGCTTAGTTGGCGGGGGACGTGCGACAGATACGCAGTATTTT; cdr3_aa: CASSLVGGGRATDTQYF
j_call: TRBJ1-5; d_call: TRBD1; v_call: TRBV27; clone_size: once; cdr3_nt: TGTGCCAGCAGTCCAAAGACAGGGCCCCTTTCTAGCAATCAGCCCCAGCATTTT; cdr3_aa: CASSPKTGPLSSNQPQHF